This TCR beta chain was recorded in a study of CD8+CD57+ T cells in acquired aplastic anemia. TCR beta VDJ and CDR3 profiling used genomic DNA as template. In TCRdb, the reads were re-called with MiXCR into one record per CDR3 protein. The table includes 150,000 to 170,000 distinct CDR3 sequences, 52% detected once. Patients selected for sequencing had displayed CD8+CD57+ cell expansion by flow cytometry. Study observations and caveats: Significance was not reached for CD8+ Simpson's diversity between patients and controls.

Details on this clonotype: Its antigen is not known.

The CDR3 covers 14 residues. The germline V gene encodes CDR1 SEHNR and CDR2 FQNEAQ (reference sequence). Trimming took 3 bases from V and 6 from J, leaving 15 bases between them. This receptor was obtained from a human donor with aplastic anemia. The chain has TRBV7-9 and TRBJ2-7, with D perhaps being TRBD1 or TRBD2 (5 bases each). Sequencing was done on a sample of sorted CD4+, CD8+, or CD8+CD57+ T cells (not recorded which) from PBMCs. The CDR3: CASSLGRGAFEQYF. Here the CDR3 DNA reads TGTGCCAGCAGCTTGGGAAGAGGGGCATTCGAGCAGTACTTC.